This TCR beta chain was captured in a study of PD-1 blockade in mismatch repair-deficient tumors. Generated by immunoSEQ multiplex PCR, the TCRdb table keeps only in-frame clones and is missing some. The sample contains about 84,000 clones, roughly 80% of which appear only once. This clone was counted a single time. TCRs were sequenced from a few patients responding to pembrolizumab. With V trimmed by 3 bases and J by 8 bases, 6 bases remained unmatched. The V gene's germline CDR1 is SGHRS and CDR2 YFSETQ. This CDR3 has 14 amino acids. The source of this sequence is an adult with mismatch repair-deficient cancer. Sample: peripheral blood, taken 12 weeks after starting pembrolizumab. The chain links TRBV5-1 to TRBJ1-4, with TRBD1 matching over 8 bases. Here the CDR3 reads CASSSGTGEEKLFF. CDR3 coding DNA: TGCGCCAGCAGCTCCGGGACAGGAGAAGAAAAACTGTTTTTT.